This passage covers 19 T cell receptor beta chains from one sample sequenced in a study of cytomegalovirus exposure and HLA in healthy donors. The study ran its PCR with 60 Vbeta and 13 Jbeta primers. Sequencing was performed with immunoSEQ multiplex PCR; in TCRdb, only in-frame clones are kept and a portion is missing. The repertoire holds some 120,000 clones, 80% to 85% seen once, with approximately 1% in the top ten. The specimen sequenced was PBMCs. The receptors were sampled from a human donor in good health.

CDR3 coding DNA: TGTGCCAGCAGCAAGCAGGGGGTCGGTAATGAAAAACTGTTTTTT. Protein sequence: CASSKQGVGNEKLFF. This chain uses TRBV11-1 with TRBJ1-4; 7 positions match TRBD1. The V gene end was trimmed by 5 bases and the J gene end by 4 bases; junction bases not matched to a gene: 7. In germline, CDR1 is SGHAT, CDR2 FQDESV (reference sequence). This CDR3 has 15 residues.

This chain uses TRBV2 with TRBJ2-1, with a possible D match to TRBD1 (5 bases). This CDR3 contains 10 residues. Germline CDR1 is SNHLY and CDR2 is FYNNEI. The V gene lost 8 bases and the J gene lost 13 bases, with 12 bases spanning the gap. The CDR3 region is CASQGINQFF. CDR3 in DNA: TGTGCCAGCCAGGGAATAAATCAGTTCTTC.

The chain recombines TRBV10-3 with TRBJ2-1, with D possibly TRBD2 on 5 matching bases. Trimming pared 2 bases from V and 15 bases from J, leaving 26 bases between. Germline V gives CDR1 ENHRY, CDR2 SYGVKD. The CDR3 consists of 16 residues. The CDR3: CAISEGVDRGFPASFF. The CDR3 bases are TGTGCCATCAGTGAGGGGGTGGACCGGGGATTCCCAGCCTCGTTCTTC.

Concerning this clone: The germline gene is not matched at one end of the junction; a read error may be the cause. V and J are TRBV5-1 and TRBJ2-5; 7 positions agree with TRBD1. CDR3 length: 16 residues. Germline values: CDR1 SGHRS, CDR2 YFSETQ. The CDR3 sequence: CASSLDLRGQLETQYF. DNA of the CDR3: TGTGCCAGCAGCTTGGATCTCCGGGGACAGCTAGAGACCCAGTACTTC.

This sequence joins TRBV6-1 and TRBJ1-1; TRBD1 might be the D (5 bases). The germline gives CDR1 MNHNS, CDR2 SASEGT. The CDR3 runs to 15 residues. V lost 4 bases, J lost 5 bases, and 17 bases lay in between. Here the CDR3 reads CASSGPGMVVTEAFF. The CDR3 DNA reads TGTGCCAGCAGTGGGCCAGGGATGGTGGTGACTGAAGCTTTCTTT.

This clone appeared a single time. The chain joins TRBV4-1 to TRBJ1-5, with 8 bases identical to TRBD1. The CDR3 is made up of 17 amino acids. With V trimmed by 3 bases and J by 1 base, 8 bases remained unmatched. Germline V CDR1 and CDR2: MGHRA, YSYEKL. The CDR3 bases are TGCGCCAGCAGCCAGAAACAGGGGGTCACGAGCAATCAGCCCCAGCATTTT. It codes for CASSQKQGVTSNQPQHF.

V and J are TRBV9 and TRBJ1-1; tentative D call: TRBD1 (6 bases). The CDR3 sequence is 14 residues long. The germline V and J ends were trimmed by 2 bases and 5 bases, with 13 bases remaining between them. CDR1 is SGDLS, CDR2 YYNGEE, per germline. CDR3 amino acids: CASSVDSLRTEAFF. The CDR3 DNA reads TGTGCCAGCAGCGTGGACAGTTTACGGACTGAAGCTTTCTTT. Filled out from reference TRBV9 and TRBJ1-1, the complete variable domain reads DSGVTQTPKHLITATGQRVTLRCSPRSGDLSVYWYQQSLDQGLQFLIQYYNGEERAKGNILERFSAQQFPDLHSELNLSSLELGDSALYFCASSVDSLRTEAFFGQGTRLTVV.

V and J are TRBV5-1 and TRBJ2-7; 7 bases map to TRBD2. The CDR3 covers 15 residues. With V trimmed by 1 base and J by 5 bases, 9 bases remained unmatched. Germline V gives CDR1 SGHRS, CDR2 YFSETQ. CDR3: CASSLSRSSGDEQYF. CDR3 nucleotide sequence: TGCGCCAGCAGCTTGAGCCGATCTAGCGGCGACGAGCAGTACTTC.

J is TRBJ2-3 and V is TRBV7-3; perhaps TRBD1 as D (6 bases). Germline CDR1 and CDR2: SGHTA and FQGTGA. Deletions cut 5 bases from V and 2 bases from J, with 8 bases between. The CDR3 totals 13 residues. CDR3 in DNA: TGTGCCAGCAGCCCAGGGGTCACAGATACGCAGTATTTT. Translated, it gives CASSPGVTDTQYF. Using reference TRBV7-3 and TRBJ2-3 for the parts outside the CDR3, the full variable domain is GAGVSQTPSNKVTEKGKYVELRCDPISGHTALYWYRQSLGQGPEFLIYFQGTGAADDSGLPNDRFFAVRPEGSVSTLKIQRTERGDSAVYLCASSPGVTDTQYFGPGTRLTVL.

In this sample, this clone turned up once. The rearrangement joins TRBV4-1 to TRBJ2-3; 12 nucleotides line up with TRBD2. The V segment lost 6 bases and the J segment 6 bases; nucleotides outside the gene matches: 16. CDR3 length: 18 amino acids. Germline V gene sequence: CDR1 MGHRA, CDR2 YSYEKL. Here the CDR3 reads CASSAGGAPSGGVDTQYF. The DNA of the CDR3 is TGCGCCAGCAGTGCAGGGGGCGCCCCTAGCGGGGGGGTGGATACGCAGTATTTT.

This clone was detected a few times. CDR3 sequence (DNA): TGTGCCAGCAGCCAAGGCCGCAGGGGAGTATACGAGCAGTACTTC. Protein: CASSQGRRGVYEQYF. The genes are TRBV14 and TRBJ2-7; D may be TRBD1 (6 bases). The CDR3 covers 15 residues. V was shortened by 1 base and J by 4 bases, with 14 bases between the two germline ends. Germline V gene lookup returns CDR1 SGHDN and CDR2 FVKESK.

This CDR3 reads CASSPRDRGAQPQHF. The CDR3 coding sequence is TGTGCCAGCTCGCCCCGGGACAGGGGGGCTCAGCCCCAGCATTTT. The chain joins TRBV18 to TRBJ1-5, with 11 nucleotides matching TRBD1. Germline V gene data show CDR1 as KGHSH and CDR2 as LQKENI. This CDR3 is 15 amino acids long. The J segment lost 6 bases and the V segment lost 6 bases, leaving 7 bases of the junction unmatched.

This rearrangement joins TRBV5-8 to TRBJ2-3, with TRBD2 matching 8 bases. Germline V gene sequence: CDR1 SGHTS, CDR2 YDEGEE. V was clipped by 0 bases and J by 0 bases; unmatched bases: 12. This CDR3 region has 19 residues. CDR3 sequence: CASSLEAGALLPSTDTQYF. The CDR3 DNA reads as TGTGCCAGCAGCTTGGAAGCGGGGGCCCTTCTTCCTAGCACAGATACGCAGTATTTT.

The gene calls are TRBV10-2 and TRBJ2-2; 12 positions match TRBD2. This CDR3 has 18 amino acids. Germline lookup yields CDR1 WSHSY and CDR2 SAAADI. With 0 bases clipped from V and 4 bases from J, the junction kept 6 bases outside the gene matches. CDR3 coding DNA: TGCGCCAGCAGTGAGTCTCTAGCGGGGGGGCAGAGCACCGGGGAGCTGTTTTTT. Its protein is CASSESLAGGQSTGELFF.

Of note for this clone: Other DNA sequences in the sample encode the same CDR3. The rearrangement links TRBV5-1 to TRBJ2-5, with TRBD2 as a possible D gene (6 bases). V shed 0 bases and J shed 2 bases, with 8 bases lying between them. Germline CDR1 SGHRS, CDR2 YFSETQ. The CDR3 contains 14 residues. CDR3 nucleotide sequence: TGCGCCAGCAGCTTGGTGGGGGGACAAGAGACCCAGTACTTC. It yields the protein CASSLVGGQETQYF.

The rearrangement joins TRBV19 to TRBJ2-5; 8 bases map to TRBD2. The DNA end is more similar to TRBJ2-7, so the J call may be wrong. Germline lookup yields CDR1 LNHDA and CDR2 SQIVND (reference sequence). The CDR3 has 14 amino acids. Here the CDR3 DNA reads TGTGCCAGTGCACTAGCGGCCGTTTCCTACGAGCAGTACTTC. The encoded protein is CASALAAVSYEQYF.

The chain carries TRBV5-1 and TRBJ2-1; 7 bases align to TRBD1. The CDR3 spans 15 residues. J lost 4 bases, V lost 4 bases, and 8 bases had no gene match. Looked up from germline, CDR1 is SGHRS and CDR2 is YFSETQ. The CDR3 nucleotides are TGCGCCAGCAGCCACCGGGACAGAAGTTACAATGAGCAGTTCTTC. It specifies CASSHRDRSYNEQFF.

This clone was counted only a few times. The chain is built from TRBV5-8 and TRBJ1-5; tentatively, D is TRBD1 (6 bases). Trimming cost V 1 base and J 5 bases, with 16 bases left between them. CDR1 is SGHTS, CDR2 YDEGEE, per germline. This CDR3 contains 16 residues. The CDR3 spells CASSLNSGARDQPQHF. The CDR3 DNA sequence: TGTGCCAGCAGCTTGAATTCAGGGGCAAGGGATCAGCCCCAGCATTTT.

This sequence joins TRBV28 and TRBJ1-5, with D uncertain. The germline CDR1 and CDR2 sequences are MDHEN and SYDVKM. This CDR3 region has 15 residues. The V gene lost 3 bases and the J gene lost 2 bases, with 11 bases spanning the gap. The CDR3 loop is CASSFLPGGNQPQHF. The CDR3 DNA is TGTGCCAGCAGTTTTCTACCCGGGGGCAATCAGCCCCAGCATTTT.